This TCR beta chain was sequenced in a study of T cells in Graves' hyperthyroidism and ophthalmopathy (dated by TCRdb to 2018 to 2020). A note on the overall study: Peripheral blood samples were taken at the time of initial diagnosis, prior to any treatment. To identify TCR V-J signatures that set the groups apart, the researchers used a discovery cohort of 100 patients, made up of 40 to 45 with Graves' ophthalmopathy and 57 with stable Graves' hyperthyroidism. Whether ophthalmopathy could be predicted prospectively was tested in an independent validation cohort made up of 18 to 20 hyperthyroidism patients plus 17 patients who later progressed to ophthalmopathy. The roughly 100 discovery patients were randomly divided into training and test sets at a 7:3 ratio. The study also compared thyroid tissue and blood T-cell repertoires from more than 5 Graves' hyperthyroidism patients. After sampling, hyperthyroidism patients received methimazole starting at 30 mg daily, and ophthalmopathy patients received high-dose intravenous methylprednisolone. TCR Vbeta CDR3 sequencing of 120 to 150 peripheral blood samples (43 ophthalmopathy, 70 to 85 hyperthyroidism and about 17 progressor patients) is reported in the paper. General findings and caveats noted by the study authors: A 13 V-J signature model separated ophthalmopathy from stable hyperthyroidism, with nearly 90% sensitivity and 81.08% specificity in cross-validation and 80%/75% in testing. Most expanded thyroid clonotypes (frequency above 0.001) were also detected in blood, a finding suggesting that blood repertoires may reflect thyroid immune responses. No statistical method was used to fix the sample size in advance, and group allocation was not hidden from the investigators. In validation, the model predicted progression to ophthalmopathy with approximately 71% sensitivity and less than 80% specificity, a median of 6.5 months before onset.

Stable Graves' hyperthyroidism was defined as no progression to ophthalmopathy during 18 months of follow-up. Hyperthyroidism patients were newly diagnosed, had a disease duration of under 2 months, and were aged 18 to 65 years. Any patient with an uncontrolled infection, another autoimmune disease, pregnancy or lactation was excluded. Diagnoses were established on the basis of clinical symptoms, serum thyroxine and TRAb, thyroid ultrasound, and orbital computed tomography. PBMCs were isolated from 10 ml of fresh peripheral blood by Ficoll-Paque density gradient centrifugation. Trizol reagent was used to extract total RNA, and RNA quality was then checked on an Agilent 2100 Bioanalyzer. The TCR beta CDR3 regions were amplified from the RNA transcripts. For the first round of RT-PCR on the TCR CDR3, the HTBI primer set was used together with the Qiagen OneStep RT-PCR kit. A second multiplex PCR round built the libraries, followed by size selection and purification. The libraries were sequenced on an Illumina HiSeq2000 using paired-end 100 bp reads. The published analysis was carried out like this. SOAPnuke was used to process the raw data, with reads discarded if the reads contained adapters or uncalled bases, had a mean Phred below 15, or lacked an exact constant-primer or identifier match. High-quality paired reads were merged with COPE v1.2.5, and unique nucleotide sequences were defined as clonotypes. MiTCR v1.1 was used to align the clonotypes against IMGT TRBV, TRBD and TRBJ reference segments. The analysis was restricted to V-J combinations with a frequency above 0.0001, which together covered roughly 99% of the repertoires. The TCS score was defined as F50 (clonal expansion) divided by E x V (chaos), with BLOSUM62-based TCRdist calculated between CDR3 peptides within each V-J. Welch's t-statistics and random forest reduced around 510 V-J features to around 14, which were used in a naive Bayes classifier (R e1071). TCRdb reanalyzed the raw reads on its own, using fastp at Q25 for trimming and MiXCR for clone calling, and kept in-frame beta chains. Here each entry gathers all rows of one CDR3 protein and keeps the most common genes and DNA. The V and J calls and clone size are TCRdb's, not the authors'. This sample has a few hundred thousand distinct CDR3 sequences in its table, and roughly an eighth of those were observed once. The ten largest clones take up around a sixth of the sample.

After removal of 3 bases from V and 1 base from J, the junction retains 16 bases not matched to a gene. Spanning cysteine to phenylalanine, the CDR3 consists of 18 amino acids. Of all the DNA, just the CDR3 is kept, 54 bases in frame from base 1. The germline V gene (reference sequence) specifies DFQATT as CDR1 and SNEGSKA as CDR2. This clonotype was seen only a few times. Its antigen remains undetermined. Per-base qualities were not stored, and no clone one base away is much larger. The source of this sequence is a woman younger than 30 with Graves' hyperthyroidism. The sequencing input was blood. The sequence joins TRBV20-1 to TRBJ2-5, with 8 bases in between that match TRBD2. The sequenced DNA is TGCAGTGCTAGGTCGGGGCTAGCGGGCCTTATAGCCCAAGAGACCCAGTACTTC. The translation is CSARSGLAGLIAQETQYF.